The 5 T cell receptor beta chains below come from one sample, sequenced in a study of CD8 T cells in ankylosing spondylitis. The study's findings and limits: What seemed typical of ankylosing spondylitis blood was a TCR beta motif built from 7 or 8 highly homologous variants.

From the 5' RACE reads, TCRdb called clonotypes with MiXCR, one entry per CDR3 protein. The sample holds around 220,000 distinct CDR3 sequences; about 18% are singletons and the top ten take under 55%. Their specific antigens are unknown. The sample consisted of blood, either unsorted or a sorted T cell fraction (not recorded which). The receptors shown here come from a male donor with ankylosing spondylitis.

The sample holds a few counts of this clonotype. The chain has TRBV11-2 and TRBJ1-2; D uncertain. CDR1 and CDR2 from the germline V gene are SGHAT and FQNNGV. The ends were cut back, 3 bases at V and 1 base at J, with 12 bases in the middle. CDR3 length: 15 amino acids. The CDR3 DNA reads as TGTGCCAGCAGCTTTTCTCTCCCGGATAACTATGGCTACACCTTC. Translated, it gives CASSFSLPDNYGYTF.

The chain uses TRBV7-9 and TRBJ2-1, with a weak D call TRBD2 (6 bases). Trimming left V 0 bases short and J 0 bases short, with 6 bases between. The CDR3 has 15 residues. The germline V gene has CDR1 SEHNR and CDR2 FQNEAQ (reference sequence). The CDR3 DNA is TGTGCCAGCAGCTTAGCGGAGGGCTCCTACAATGAGCAGTTCTTC. This sequence encodes CASSLAEGSYNEQFF.

This clonotype was found a few times. The gene calls are TRBV11-2 and TRBJ2-7; D perhaps matches TRBD1 (6 bases). V gave up 5 bases and J gave up 1 base, with 9 bases separating them. The CDR3 is 13 amino acids. From germline, CDR1 is SGHAT and CDR2 FQNNGV. CDR3 sequence: CASSIGQSYEQYF. In DNA, the CDR3 is TGTGCCAGCAGCATTGGACAGTCCTACGAGCAGTACTTC.

The chain combines TRBV5-1 with TRBJ2-5, with D possibly TRBD2 on 6 matching bases. The germline V gene has CDR1 SGHRS and CDR2 YFSETQ. This CDR3 contains 15 residues. The ends were cut back, 3 bases at V and 3 bases at J, with 15 bases in the middle. The CDR3 loop reads CASSWNAGSKETQYF. CDR3 bases: TGCGCCAGCAGCTGGAACGCGGGGTCTAAAGAGACCCAGTACTTC.

The table lists this clonotype with a few counts. The rearrangement links TRBV20-1 to TRBJ2-7; 9 bases agree with TRBD2. V trimming: 0 bases; J trimming: 5 bases; junction bases outside the gene matches: 5. The length of the CDR3 is 14 residues. The germline V gene encodes CDR1 DFQATT and CDR2 SNEGSKA (reference sequence). The CDR3 reads CSARDPSGIDEQYF. Here the CDR3 DNA reads TGCAGTGCTAGAGATCCTAGCGGGATTGACGAGCAGTACTTC.